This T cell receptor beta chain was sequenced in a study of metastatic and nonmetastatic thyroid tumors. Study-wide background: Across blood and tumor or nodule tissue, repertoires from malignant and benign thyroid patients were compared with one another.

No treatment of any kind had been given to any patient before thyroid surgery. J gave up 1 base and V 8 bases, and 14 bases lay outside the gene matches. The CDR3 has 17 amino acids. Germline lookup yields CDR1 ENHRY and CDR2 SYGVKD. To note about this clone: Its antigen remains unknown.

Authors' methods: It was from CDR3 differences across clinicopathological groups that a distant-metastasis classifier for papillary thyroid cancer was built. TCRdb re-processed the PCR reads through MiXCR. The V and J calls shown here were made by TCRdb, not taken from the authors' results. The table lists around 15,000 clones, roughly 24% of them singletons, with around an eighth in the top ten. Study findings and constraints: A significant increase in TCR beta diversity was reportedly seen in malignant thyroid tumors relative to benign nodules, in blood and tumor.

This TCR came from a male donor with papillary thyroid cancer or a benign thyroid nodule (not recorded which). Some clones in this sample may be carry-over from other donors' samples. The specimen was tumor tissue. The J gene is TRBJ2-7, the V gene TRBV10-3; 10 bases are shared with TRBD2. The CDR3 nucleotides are TGTGCCATCCCCAAGCTCCTCAGCGGGAGGGCGTCCTACGAGCAGTACTTC. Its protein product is CAIPKLLSGRASYEQYF.